This entry features one T cell receptor beta chain sequence. CDR3 length: 13 residues. Per the germline V gene, CDR1 is SNHLY and CDR2 is FYNNEI. V was clipped by 10 bases and J by 2 bases, with 14 bases between them. This sample was included in a study of cytomegalovirus exposure and HLA in healthy donors. About the research overall: Out of approximately 170 million T cells, an earlier analysis found 117 million unique TCR beta sequences in total.

Vbeta (60) and Jbeta (13) primers were used in the PCR. Measured with immunoSEQ multiplex PCR; TCRdb has only the in-frame clones, and not every one. This table has 150,000 to 200,000 clones, 79% appearing once. Material: PBMCs. This clonotype originated in a woman younger than 45 in good health and CMV-seropositive. The chain couples TRBV2 to TRBJ1-2, with D maybe TRBD1 (5 bases). As DNA, the CDR3 is TGTGCCAATCAACAGGCTCCGAACTATGGCTACACCTTC. Translating it yields CANQQAPNYGYTF.